This T cell receptor beta chain appears in the sequencing data of a study of blood T cell repertoires in COVID-19. The assay was immunoSEQ multiplex PCR, and TCRdb's table has in-frame clones only and misses some. The repertoire holds around 250,000 clones, about 90% seen once, with over 3.5% in the top ten. In germline, CDR1 is SGDLS, CDR2 YYNGEE. CDR3 size: 20 residues. Trimming cost V 5 bases and J 5 bases; bases outside gene matches: 16. The sequence was collected from a woman in her 30s with acute COVID-19. Specimen: PBMCs or T cells enriched from blood (not recorded which). This chain connects TRBV9 to TRBJ2-1, with 16 bases aligning to TRBD2. The CDR3 here is CASREGDGTSGRDKNNEQFF. DNA for the CDR3: TGTGCCAGCAGAGAGGGAGACGGGACTAGCGGGAGGGATAAAAACAATGAGCAGTTCTTC. The full variable domain, its missing parts supplied by reference TRBV9 and TRBJ2-1, is DSGVTQTPKHLITATGQRVTLRCSPRSGDLSVYWYQQSLDQGLQFLIQYYNGEERAKGNILERFSAQQFPDLHSELNLSSLELGDSALYFCASREGDGTSGRDKNNEQFFGPGTRLTVL.